These T cell receptor beta chains were read from a single sample in a study of cytomegalovirus exposure and HLA in healthy donors. The protocol was immunoSEQ multiplex PCR, while the TCRdb copy is restricted to in-frame clones and leaves out a portion. The sample includes about 63,000 clones, roughly 90% seen only once; the top ten take around 1.2%. The sample consisted of PBMCs. These receptors came from a woman aged 18-29 years in good health and CMV-seronegative. Both conserved end residues are part of each CDR3. Each record gives: clone size, J gene, V gene, D gene, CDR3 protein, CDR3 DNA. D genes are given only for firm matches. Not all rows give a size; the values are once, few, many and, for expanded clones, a class.

>.|TRBJ2-2|TRBV6-5|TRBD1
CASSYWQGVGELFF
TGTGCCAGCAGTTATTGGCAGGGGGTCGGGGAGCTGTTTTTT
>.|TRBJ1-5|TRBV19|.
CASSILAGQNQPQHF
TGTGCCAGTAGTATTTTGGCAGGGCAGAATCAGCCCCAGCATTTT
>.|TRBJ2-3|TRBV5-1|TRBD2
CASSSTSGRSTDTQYF
TGCGCCAGCAGCTCGACTAGCGGGAGGTCGACAGATACGCAGTATTTT
>.|TRBJ2-5|TRBV6-5|.
CASSYSSSGETQYF
TGTGCCAGCAGTTACTCTAGTAGCGGAGAGACCCAGTACTTC
>.|TRBJ1-1|TRBV6-5|TRBD1
CASSRLDRGGEAFF
TGTGCCAGCAGCCGCCTCGACAGGGGAGGTGAAGCTTTCTTT
>.|TRBJ2-6|TRBV28|.
CASSQEAGANVLTF
TGTGCCAGCAGTCAAGAGGCTGGGGCCAACGTCCTGACTTTC
>.|TRBJ1-3|TRBV14|.
CASSRNAYTIYF
TGTGCCAGCAGCCGTAATGCGTACACCATATATTTT
>.|TRBJ2-7|TRBV6-5|.
CASSEWSGSYEQYF
TGTGCCAGCAGTGAATGGTCAGGGTCCTACGAGCAGTACTTC
>.|TRBJ2-7|TRBV18|TRBD2
CASSGGGGSYEQYF
TGTGCCAGCTCTGGAGGCGGGGGCTCCTACGAGCAGTACTTC
>few|TRBJ2-7|TRBV5-1|TRBD1
CASGQGGSSYEQYF
TGCGCCAGCGGACAGGGGGGCAGCTCCTACGAGCAGTACTTC
>.|TRBJ1-5|TRBV6-6|.
CASSNRFSNQPQHF
TGTGCCAGCAGCAACAGATTTAGCAATCAGCCCCAGCATTTT
>.|TRBJ2-6|TRBV6-1|TRBD2
CASSGLAGVANVLTF
TGTGCCAGCAGTGGACTAGCGGGGGTGGCCAACGTCCTGACTTTC
>.|TRBJ2-1|TRBV7-2|TRBD1
CASSLRQGKQFF
TGTGCCAGCAGCCTCCGACAGGGGAAGCAGTTCTTC
>.|TRBJ2-1|TRBV5-1|TRBD2
CASTLAGAFNEQFF
TGCGCCAGCACACTAGCGGGGGCCTTCAATGAGCAGTTCTTC
>once|TRBJ1-1|TRBV6-6|.
CASSYGRANTEAFF
TGTGCCAGCAGTTACGGCAGGGCGAACACTGAAGCTTTCTTT
>.|TRBJ2-5|TRBV30|TRBD1
CACEGQGARETQYF
TGTGCCTGCGAAGGACAGGGGGCGCGAGAGACCCAGTACTTC
>.|TRBJ2-5|TRBV5-1|.
CASSSGVGETQYF
TGCGCCAGCAGCTCAGGGGTAGGAGAGACCCAGTACTTC
>.|TRBJ1-4|TRBV7-8|.
CASSRPGGVEEKLFF
TGTGCCAGCAGCCGCCCCGGAGGGGTGGAAGAAAAACTGTTTTTT
>few|TRBJ1-1|TRBV2|TRBD1
CASSDQGGNTEAFF
TGTGCCAGCAGTGATCAGGGGGGGAACACTGAAGCTTTCTTT
>.|TRBJ1-4|TRBV28|TRBD1
CASGQGGNEKLFF
TGTGCCAGTGGTCAGGGGGGAAATGAAAAACTGTTTTTT
>once|TRBJ2-3|TRBV2|TRBD2
CASWEESGGPDTQYF
TGTGCCAGCTGGGAGGAATCGGGGGGGCCAGATACGCAGTATTTT
>.|TRBJ1-5|TRBV19|.
CASSIDAQLSNQPQHF
TGTGCCAGTAGTATAGACGCACAGCTTAGCAATCAGCCCCAGCATTTT
>.|TRBJ2-2|TRBV7-9|.
CASSFERDTGELFF
TGTGCCAGCAGCTTCGAGAGGGATACCGGGGAGCTGTTTTTT
>.|TRBJ2-2|TRBV7-2|.
CASSVNSGANTGELFF
TGTGCCAGCAGCGTAAATAGCGGCGCGAACACCGGGGAGCTGTTTTTT
>.|TRBJ1-2|TRBV10-2|.
CASSWASNYGYTF
TGCGCCAGCAGCTGGGCCAGCAACTATGGCTACACCTTC
>.|TRBJ2-2|TRBV6-5|TRBD2
CASRSSGSSGELFF
TGTGCCAGCAGATCTAGCGGGAGTTCCGGGGAGCTGTTTTTT
>.|TRBJ1-4|TRBV28|TRBD1
CASSTGGQNEKLFF
TGTGCCAGCAGTACAGGGGGACAAAATGAAAAACTGTTTTTT
>.|TRBJ2-7|TRBV6-6|TRBD1
CASSYGTGVYEQYF
TGTGCCAGCAGTTACGGGACAGGGGTCTACGAGCAGTACTTC
>few|TRBJ2-3|TRBV4-2|TRBD2
CASSPGEWGGGADTQYF
TGTGCCAGCAGCCCAGGCGAATGGGGCGGGGGGGCAGATACGCAGTATTTT
>once|TRBJ2-7|TRBV7-8|.
CASSLGSRVPEQYF
TGTGCCAGCAGCTTAGGGAGCAGGGTTCCCGAGCAGTACTTC
>.|TRBJ2-7|TRBV4-1|.
CASSQVQGHYEQYF
TGCGCCAGCAGCCAGGTCCAAGGACACTACGAGCAGTACTTC
>.|TRBJ2-2|TRBV4-1|TRBD1
CASSQTGQYTGELFF
TGCGCCAGCAGCCAGACGGGACAGTACACCGGGGAGCTGTTTTTT
>.|TRBJ2-3|TRBV10-1|.
CASSESLQGTDTQYF
TGCGCCAGCAGTGAGTCGCTACAGGGCACAGATACGCAGTATTTT
>.|TRBJ1-2|TRBV28|.
CASSLLDRNYGYTF
TGTGCCAGCAGTTTATTAGACAGGAACTATGGCTACACCTTC
>.|TRBJ2-7|TRBV19|.
CASSKGNYEQYF
TGTGCCAGTAGTAAGGGGAATTACGAGCAGTACTTC
>few|TRBJ1-1|TRBV5-5|.
CASSLERGLGAFF
TGTGCCAGCAGCTTGGAGCGGGGCTTAGGAGCTTTCTTT
>medium-sized|TRBJ2-7|TRBV6-1|TRBD2
CASSEETSGSYEQYF
TGTGCCAGCAGTGAAGAGACTAGCGGCTCCTACGAGCAGTACTTC
>.|TRBJ2-7|TRBV4-1|.
CASSQVIAGMGDEQYF
TGCGCCAGCAGCCAAGTTATTGCGGGAATGGGGGACGAGCAGTACTTC
>.|TRBJ2-5|TRBV27|.
CASSAPVSSGQETQYF
TGTGCCAGCAGTGCCCCCGTGAGTAGCGGCCAAGAGACCCAGTACTTC
>.|TRBJ1-1|TRBV28|.
CASSTPAGTEAFF
TGTGCCAGCAGTACCCCTGCGGGGACTGAAGCTTTCTTT
>.|TRBJ1-6|TRBV28|TRBD1
CASSFRGRGSPLHF
TGTGCCAGCAGTTTTAGGGGGCGCGGGTCACCCCTCCACTTT
>.|TRBJ2-1|TRBV7-9|.
CASRGPTESSYNEQFF
TGTGCCAGCAGGGGCCCGACAGAGAGCTCCTACAATGAGCAGTTCTTC
>.|TRBJ2-1|TRBV7-9|TRBD2
CASSFGTSVNEQFF
TGTGCCAGCAGCTTCGGGACTAGCGTCAATGAGCAGTTCTTC
>.|TRBJ1-1|TRBV9|TRBD1
CASSTTGVWTEAFF
TGTGCCAGCAGCACTACAGGGGTGTGGACTGAAGCTTTCTTT
>.|TRBJ1-3|TRBV7-2|TRBD1
CASSSTGGGNTIYF
TGTGCCAGCAGCTCGACAGGGGGTGGAAACACCATATATTTT
>.|TRBJ2-2|TRBV29-1|.
CSVGTWNTGELFF
TGCAGCGTTGGTACTTGGAACACCGGGGAGCTGTTTTTT
>.|TRBJ2-1|TRBV7-9|TRBD2
CASSPGTSGRRGNEQFF
TGTGCCAGCAGCCCGGGGACTAGCGGGAGGCGAGGGAATGAGCAGTTCTTC
>.|TRBJ2-5|TRBV5-1|.
CASSLGSGETQYF
TGCGCCAGCAGCTTGGGTAGCGGAGAGACCCAGTACTTC
>.|TRBJ2-1|TRBV21-1|.
CASSKGTSGGACEQFF
TGTGCCAGCAGCAAAGGTACTAGCGGGGGGGCCTGTGAGCAGTTCTTC
>.|TRBJ2-7|TRBV18|TRBD1
CASSPPDRGPTEQYF
TGTGCCAGCTCACCACCGGACAGGGGCCCCACCGAGCAGTACTTC
>.|TRBJ2-7|TRBV7-2|TRBD1
CASSLWDSTYEQYF
TGTGCCAGCAGCTTGTGGGACAGCACATACGAGCAGTACTTC
>.|TRBJ1-6|TRBV7-9|TRBD1
CASSSGTGAYNSPLHF
TGTGCCAGCAGCTCCGGGACAGGGGCCTATAATTCACCCCTCCACTTT
>.|TRBJ1-5|TRBV6-1|TRBD1
CASTGTDGGNQPQHF
TGTGCCAGCACCGGGACAGATGGCGGCAATCAGCCCCAGCATTTT